The TCR beta chain described here comes from a study of spatial heterogeneity in lung cancer. This clonotype has ten or more counts. The CDR3 totals 15 residues. Germline CDR1 and CDR2: MGHDK and SYGVNS. V dropped 3 bases and J dropped 4 bases, with 15 bases sitting between them. Using its own MiXCR run on the 5' RACE reads, TCRdb lists one record per CDR3 protein. The repertoire holds tens of thousands of distinct CDR3 sequences, with roughly 6.9% as singletons. Time point denoted: sample taken at primary tumor resection. Unsorted tumor, nontumor lung tissue or cryopreserved PBMC supplied the whole RNA.

This TCR was recovered from a male donor with early-stage non-small cell lung cancer. This specimen was PBMCs, taken at surgery. The rearrangement links TRBV25-1 to TRBJ1-1, with unresolved D. CDR3 loop: CASSEIIHGGTEAFF. As DNA, the CDR3 is TGTGCCAGCAGTGAGATTATTCACGGAGGCACTGAAGCTTTCTTT. The full variable domain, completed using reference TRBV25-1 and TRBJ1-1, is EADIYQTPRYLVIGTGKKITLECSQTMGHDKMYWYQQDPGMELHLIHYSYGVNSTEKGDLSSESTVSRIRTEHFPLTLESARPSHTSQYLCASSEIIHGGTEAFFGQGTRLTVV.